This T cell receptor (beta chain) was sequenced in a study of shared clonotypes between healthy human individuals. Study-wide background: Every donor yielded three CD4 naive, three CD4 memory, two CD8 naive and one CD8 memory plate.

Germline CDR1 and CDR2: LGHNA and YSLEER. The ends lost 0 bases at V and 5 bases at J; junction bases unmatched: 7. There are 17 residues in the CDR3. Study observations and caveats: It was expected that sequencing depth would affect clonotype sharing among donors.

Clones were read by immunoSEQ multiplex PCR, and TCRdb kept only the in-frame ones, dropping some. The table records approximately 2,000,000 clones, around 92% of them present only once. A note on this clone: Its matching antigen is unknown.

The TCR originated in a man in his late teens or twenties in good health. Some clones in this sample may be carry-over from other donors' samples. The sample taken for sequencing was naive CD4+ T cells from PBMCs. Described subset: CD45RA+ positively selected. The chain employs TRBV4-3 and TRBJ2-3; 11 bases fit TRBD2. CDR3 nucleotides: TGCGCCAGCAGCCAAGAGGGACTAGCGGCTGGTCGAGATACGCAGTATTTT. Amino acid sequence: CASSQEGLAAGRDTQYF.